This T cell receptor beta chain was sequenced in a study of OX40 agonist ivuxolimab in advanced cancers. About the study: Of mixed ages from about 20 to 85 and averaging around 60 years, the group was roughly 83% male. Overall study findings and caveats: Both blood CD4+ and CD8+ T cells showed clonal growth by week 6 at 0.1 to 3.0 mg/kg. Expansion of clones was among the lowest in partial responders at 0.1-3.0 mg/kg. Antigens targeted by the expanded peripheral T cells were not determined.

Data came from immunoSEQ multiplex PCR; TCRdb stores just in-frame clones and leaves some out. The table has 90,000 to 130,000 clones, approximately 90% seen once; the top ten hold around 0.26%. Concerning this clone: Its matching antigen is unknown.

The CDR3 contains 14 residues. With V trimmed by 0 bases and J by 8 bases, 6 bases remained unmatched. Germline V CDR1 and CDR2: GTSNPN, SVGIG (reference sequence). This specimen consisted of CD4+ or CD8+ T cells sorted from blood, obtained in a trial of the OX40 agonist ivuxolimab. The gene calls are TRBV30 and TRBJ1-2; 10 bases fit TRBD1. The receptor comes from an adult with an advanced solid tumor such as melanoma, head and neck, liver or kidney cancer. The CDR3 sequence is CAWSVDRGRVGYTF. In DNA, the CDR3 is TGTGCCTGGAGTGTAGACAGGGGGCGCGTGGGCTACACCTTC.